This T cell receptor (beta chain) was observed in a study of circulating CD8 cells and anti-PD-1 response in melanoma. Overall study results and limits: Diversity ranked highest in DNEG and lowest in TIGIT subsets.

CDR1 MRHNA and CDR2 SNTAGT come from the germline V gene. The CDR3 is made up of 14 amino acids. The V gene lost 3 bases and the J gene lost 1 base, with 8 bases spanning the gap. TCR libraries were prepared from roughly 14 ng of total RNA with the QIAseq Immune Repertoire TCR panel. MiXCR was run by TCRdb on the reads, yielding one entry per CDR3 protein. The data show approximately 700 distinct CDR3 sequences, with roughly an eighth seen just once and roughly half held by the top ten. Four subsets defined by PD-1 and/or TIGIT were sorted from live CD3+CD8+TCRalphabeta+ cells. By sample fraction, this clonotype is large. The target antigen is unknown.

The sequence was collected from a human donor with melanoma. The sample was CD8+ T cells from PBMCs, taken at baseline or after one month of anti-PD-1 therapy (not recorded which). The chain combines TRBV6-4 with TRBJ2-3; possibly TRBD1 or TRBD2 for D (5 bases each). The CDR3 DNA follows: TGTGCCAGCAGTGAGAGGGGCGGCACAGATACGCAGTATTTT. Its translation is CASSERGGTDTQYF.